A selection of T cell receptor beta chains follows, all from one sample in a study of CD8+ T cells in alopecia areata. Data came from immunoSEQ multiplex PCR; TCRdb stores just in-frame clones and leaves some out. The sample carries 150,000 to 250,000 clones, nearly 60% recorded once. Source: CD4+ T cells sorted from blood, taken at week 24, from a patient treated with tofacitinib. These receptors all stem from a human donor with alopecia areata. CDR3s include the opening cysteine and the closing phenylalanine or tryptophan. A D gene is named only where the DNA matches it firmly. Only some rows state a clone size, as once, few, many or a class for expanded clones.

V gene	J gene	D gene	clone size	CDR3 DNA	CDR3 protein
TRBV19	TRBJ1-2	-	once	TGTGCCAGTAGTCCACGACAGGAATCTGCTGGCTACACCTTC	CASSPRQESAGYTF
TRBV4-1	TRBJ2-7	TRBD1	few	TGCGCCAGCAACCGGGACAGGCCAATAGAGCAGTACTTC	CASNRDRPIEQYF
TRBV19	TRBJ2-6	TRBD1	once	TGTGCCAGTAGTGTGGACAGGGGTTCATCTGGGGCCAACGTCCTGACTTTC	CASSVDRGSSGANVLTF
TRBV5-1	TRBJ2-5	TRBD1	-	TGCGCCAGCAGCGTTAACAGGGGGCAAGAGACCCAGTACTTC	CASSVNRGQETQYF
TRBV6-5	TRBJ2-5	TRBD2	-	TGTGCCAGCAGTCCCAGGCTAGCGGGAGTGGAGACCCAGTACTTC	CASSPRLAGVETQYF
TRBV5-1	TRBJ2-7	-	-	TGCGCCAGCAGATCTGGCCCAGGGGTAGATTACGAGCAGTACTTC	CASRSGPGVDYEQYF
TRBV29-1	TRBJ1-2	TRBD1	-	TGCAGCGCACAGGGGGTCTATGGCTACACCTTC	CSAQGVYGYTF
TRBV18	TRBJ2-6	-	-	TGTGCCAGCTCACCTGGGGCTGGGGCCAACGTCCTGACTTTC	CASSPGAGANVLTF
TRBV27	TRBJ2-5	-	-	TGTGCCAGCAGTATTAGCGGAGGACCGGGGGCCCAGTACTTC	CASSISGGPGAQYF
TRBV30	TRBJ2-5	TRBD2	-	TGTGCCTGGAGTAAGACTAGCGGTAAAGAGACCCAGTACTTC	CAWSKTSGKETQYF
TRBV25-1	TRBJ1-4	-	-	TGTGCCAGCAGTGCCCCTGGGGGGGAAAAACTGTTTTTT	CASSAPGGEKLFF
TRBV10-3	TRBJ2-2	-	-	TGTGCCATCAGTGAAAATGGACGAACCGGGGAGCTGTTTTTT	CAISENGRTGELFF
TRBV4-3	TRBJ2-5	-	-	TGCGCCAGCAGCTCCACTAGCATGGAGACCCAGTACTTC	CASSSTSMETQYF
TRBV5-1	TRBJ2-6	-	-	TGCGCCAGCAGCTTCGGCAGGGCGGGGGCCAACGTCCTGACTTTC	CASSFGRAGANVLTF
TRBV4-2	TRBJ2-4	-	-	TGTGCCAGCAGCCAAGAGACCGAGGCGACTAGCATTCAGTACTTC	CASSQETEATSIQYF
TRBV28	TRBJ2-7	TRBD1	-	TGTGCCAGCAGTCAAATCAGGGGGCCGTCCTACGAGCAGTACTTC	CASSQIRGPSYEQYF
TRBV13	TRBJ2-3	TRBD2	few	TGTGCCAGCAGCTTATGGCGGGGGGGCAGAGATACGCAGTATTTT	CASSLWRGGRDTQYF
TRBV18	TRBJ2-5	-	-	TGTGCCAGCTCACCCAGCGACCGGGGGGAGACCCAGTACTTC	CASSPSDRGETQYF
TRBV23-1	TRBJ1-4	-	-	TGCGCCAGCAGTCCTACGGACGGTAATGAAAAACTGTTTTTT	CASSPTDGNEKLFF
TRBV27	TRBJ2-6	-	few	TGTGCCAGCAGTTCCCCCGCCGCCTCTGGGGCCAACGTCCTGACTTTC	CASSSPAASGANVLTF
TRBV4-1	TRBJ2-1	-	-	TGCGCCAGCAGCCAGACCCAGGGGCACAATGAGCAGTTCTTC	CASSQTQGHNEQFF
TRBV18	TRBJ2-5	TRBD1	once	TGTGCCAGCTCACCGGACAGGGGTTACCAGTACTTC	CASSPDRGYQYF
TRBV7-9	TRBJ2-1	TRBD2	-	TGTGCCAGCAGTCTTAGCGGGAGAGATTACAATGAGCAGTTCTTC	CASSLSGRDYNEQFF
TRBV25-1	TRBJ1-1	TRBD1	-	TGTGCCAGCAGAGCCCCCGGGACAGTCGCTATGAACACTGAAGCTTTCTTT	CASRAPGTVAMNTEAFF
TRBV15	TRBJ2-5	-	-	TGTGCCACCAGCAGAGATCGGGACGTTCAAGAGACCCAGTACTTC	CATSRDRDVQETQYF
TRBV4-3	TRBJ2-7	TRBD2	-	TGCGCCAGCAGCCAAGGTCTAGCGGGAGGGCCCTACGAGCAGTACTTC	CASSQGLAGGPYEQYF
TRBV19	TRBJ1-5	-	-	TGTGCCAGTACCGAAACAGGGTCCGGAGAATGGCAGCCCCAGCATTTT	CASTETGSGEWQPQHF
TRBV5-1	TRBJ2-1	-	-	TGCGCCAGCAGCTTAGGGACTGCTTCCTACAATGAGCAGTTCTTC	CASSLGTASYNEQFF
TRBV29-1	TRBJ2-3	-	few	TGCAGCGTTGTCCCCGGGAGCACAGATACGCAGTATTTT	CSVVPGSTDTQYF
TRBV9	TRBJ2-2	-	-	TGTGCCAGCAGCGTAGACGTGGGGCGCCACGGCGGGGAGCTGTTTTTT	CASSVDVGRHGGELFF
TRBV7-2	TRBJ2-3	TRBD2	few	TGTGCCGCGGGGGAAACAGATACGCAGTATTTT	CAAGETDTQYF
TRBV30	TRBJ2-3	TRBD2	-	TGTGCCTGGCGGGGGACTAGTCTCACAGATACGCAGTATTTT	CAWRGTSLTDTQYF
TRBV30	TRBJ1-1	-	once	TGTGCCTGGAGGGTAACAATGAACACTGAAGCTTTCTTT	CAWRVTMNTEAFF
TRBV28	TRBJ2-1	-	-	TGTGCCAGCCGCGAGGTCGATGAGCAGTTCTTC	CASREVDEQFF
TRBV5-1	TRBJ1-1	-	-	TGCGCCAGCAGCTTAATGGTGGTGAACACTGAAGCTTTCTTT	CASSLMVVNTEAFF
TRBV27	TRBJ2-5	-	few	TGTGCCAGCAGTTTAATGGGGGGAGAGACCCAGTACTTC	CASSLMGGETQYF
TRBV29-1	TRBJ1-1	-	-	TGCAGCGTTGAAGATCGGGCAGGGCCCGCTTTCTTT	CSVEDRAGPAFF
TRBV5-1	TRBJ2-6	-	-	TGCGCCAGCAGCTTGGTGGGGACTGGGGCCAACGTCCTGACTTTC	CASSLVGTGANVLTF
TRBV6-6	TRBJ1-5	TRBD1	-	TGTGCCATCGGACAGGGGAACAATCAGCCCCAGCATTTT	CAIGQGNNQPQHF
TRBV5-1	TRBJ1-2	-	-	TGCGCCAGCAGCTTGGTGGGGGAAGAAAACTATGGCTACACCTTC	CASSLVGEENYGYTF
TRBV5-6	TRBJ1-1	-	-	TGTGCCAGCAGCTTATTAGTTCAGGGTGAAGCTTTCTTT	CASSLLVQGEAFF
TRBV27	TRBJ2-7	-	few	TGTGCCAGCAGTGGGCACGGGGAGCAGTACTTC	CASSGHGEQYF
TRBV7-8	TRBJ1-1	-	-	TGTGCCAGCAGCAATCTTCTCGGGGGTAACACTGAAGCTTTCTTT	CASSNLLGGNTEAFF
TRBV29-1	TRBJ1-1	TRBD1	-	TGCAGCGTGGGACAGGGACCTATGAACACTGAAGCTTTCTTT	CSVGQGPMNTEAFF
TRBV9	TRBJ2-1	TRBD2	-	TGTGCCAGCAGCGTAACCACTAGCGGGGGGTCCTACAATGAGCAGTTCTTC	CASSVTTSGGSYNEQFF
TRBV14	TRBJ2-5	TRBD1	-	TGTGCCAGCAGCCAAGTCAGGGGGCTGCGACAAGAGACCCAGTACTTC	CASSQVRGLRQETQYF
TRBV5-4	TRBJ2-1	TRBD1	-	TGTGCCAGCAGCTCCAAGGACAGGGAGGACTACAATGAGCAGTTCTTC	CASSSKDREDYNEQFF